This entry is about one T cell receptor (beta chain). Its specificity is unknown. TCRdb re-derived calls from the multiplex PCR reads in MiXCR, one entry per CDR3 protein. This sample yields roughly 80,000 distinct CDR3 sequences, of which about 20% are seen a single time; around 2.5% belongs to the top ten. The sample comes from a study of breast tumors, draining lymph nodes, adjacent tissues. Samples came from axillary lymph nodes draining the breast cancer. Findings and limits, study-wide: Luminal-like breast cancer showed significantly greater tumor-nontumor repertoire similarity than basal-like breast cancer did. Tumor repertoires ranked between lymph nodes and nontumor tissue in diversity, with V and J gene preferences. Most tumor T cells seemingly derive from lymph node, then expand in tumor.

The CDR3 loop spans 14 amino acids. Trimming removed 5 bases from V and 6 bases from J; junction bases left unmatched: 4. CDR1 MDHEN and CDR2 SYDVKM come from the germline V gene. This sequence originates from a female donor with breast cancer. Some clones in this sample may be carry-over from other donors' samples. The rearrangement joins TRBV28 to TRBJ2-3, with 11 bases lining up with TRBD2. Sequenced material: axillary lymph node tissue. The CDR3 spells CASSTVAGGDTQYF. The CDR3 DNA follows: TGTGCCAGCAGTACCGTAGCGGGAGGGGATACGCAGTATTTT.